The source of this T cell receptor beta chain is a study of vaccination and CD4 T cells after COVID-19. Losses at the gene ends were 2 bases for V and 7 bases for J; bases not matched to a gene: 12. CDR3 length: 15 amino acids. From germline, CDR1 is DFQATT and CDR2 SNEGSKA (reference sequence). Cultured CD4+ T cell DNA underwent sequencing with the Oncomine TCR Beta short-read assay. MiXCR, run by TCRdb on the PCR reads, gives a single entry per CDR3 protein. This table holds more than 7,500 distinct CDR3 sequences, roughly half found once. This clonotype has a handful of counts. The antigen remains unidentified. Documented treatment: roughly ten-day PBMC culture with coronavirus spike peptide pools or control peptides (ViraFEST assay). ViraFEST expanded antigen-specific T cells with peptide pools, then sequenced TCRs.

The V and J genes are TRBV20-1 and TRBJ2-7, with TRBD2 matching over 9 bases. The sequenced material came from CD4+ T cells from blood, cultured in vitro. This clonotype was obtained from a human donor who had recovered from COVID-19. CDR3 residues: CSARSATSGLGEQYF. DNA for the CDR3: TGCAGTGCTAGATCGGCGACTAGCGGACTCGGGGAGCAGTACTTC.